This T cell receptor (beta chain) was sequenced during a study of T cells in Graves' hyperthyroidism and ophthalmopathy. Overall study context: Peripheral blood was secured at the point of initial diagnosis, before any treatment. Points from the study as a whole: The authors' 13 V-J model separated ophthalmopathy from stable hyperthyroidism.

Amplification yielded TCR beta CDR3 regions, with RNA transcripts as the source. HTBI primers were used for first-round RT-PCR of the TCR CDR3. TCRdb reprocessed the multiplex PCR reads with MiXCR, giving one entry per CDR3 protein. The sample yields roughly 170,000 distinct CDR3 sequences, over 15% seen once. Trimming at V came to 3 bases and at J to 4 bases, leaving 5 bases not matched to a gene. Germline V CDR1 and CDR2: LGHDT, YNNKEL (reference sequence). The CDR3 spans 15 residues. Stable Graves' hyperthyroidism denoted no ophthalmopathy progression over 18 months. Criteria for exclusion of patients were uncontrolled infection, other autoimmune disease, pregnancy or lactation. This clonotype was seen many times. Its target is unknown.

The source material was blood. This rearrangement joins TRBV3-1 to TRBJ2-1; the match to TRBD2 covers 8 bases. This clonotype was sampled from a woman aged 50 to 60 with Graves' hyperthyroidism. CDR3 sequence reads: CASSHSGGGYNEQFF. For the CDR3, the DNA is TGTGCCAGCAGCCACAGCGGGGGCGGGTACAATGAGCAGTTCTTC.